This paragraph reports one T cell receptor beta chain. The sequenced target, TCR beta, came from blood CD8+ and CD4+ T cells. Through negative isolation, CD4+ and CD8+ T cells were obtained, while TEMRA cells were enriched using FACS. The CDR3 length is 15 residues. Germline V lookup: CDR1 MRHNA, CDR2 SNTAGT. V lost 4 bases to trimming and J lost 10 bases; unmatched junction nucleotides: 11. Random hexamers primed reverse transcription of about 0.45 to 1 ug RNA. Using its own MiXCR run on the immunoSEQ multiplex PCR reads, TCRdb lists one record per CDR3 protein. The repertoire holds around 270,000 distinct CDR3 sequences, with roughly 85% as singletons. This sample stems from a study of CD8 T cells in Susac syndrome.

This chain joins TRBV6-4 and TRBJ2-1, with 9 bases aligning to TRBD2. This receptor was obtained from a human donor with multiple sclerosis. Sequencing was performed on CD8+ T cells from PBMCs. The CDR3 protein is CASSGEASGASEQFF. The CDR3 nucleotides are TGTGCCAGCAGTGGGGAGGCTAGCGGGGCCTCGGAGCAGTTCTTC.